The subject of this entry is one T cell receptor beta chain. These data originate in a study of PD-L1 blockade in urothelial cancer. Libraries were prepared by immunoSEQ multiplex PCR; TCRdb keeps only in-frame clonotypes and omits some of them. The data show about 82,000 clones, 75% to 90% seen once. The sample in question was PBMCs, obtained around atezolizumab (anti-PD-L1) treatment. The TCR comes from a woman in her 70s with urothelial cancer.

The CDR3 spells CASSPNRGTDTQYF. The CDR3, as DNA: TGTGCCAGCAGCCCAAATCGAGGGACAGATACGCAGTATTTT. The rearrangement links TRBV7-2 to TRBJ2-3, with a possible D match to TRBD2 (5 bases). Germline-derived CDR1 and CDR2 are SGHTA and FQGNSA. The CDR3 covers 14 residues. The V gene lost 5 bases and the J gene lost 3 bases, with 12 bases spanning the gap.